A selection of T cell receptor beta chains follows, all from one sample in a study of cytomegalovirus exposure and HLA in healthy donors. Assay used: immunoSEQ multiplex PCR; TCRdb lists only in-frame clones, some missing. The data contain roughly 90,000 clones, 65% to 85% of them singletons. The sample consisted of PBMCs. The receptors here all came from a young man in good health and CMV-seronegative. Both conserved end residues are part of each CDR3. The D gene is left open where the match is weak. Rows may omit the clone size; those that give it use once, few, many or a size class.

>TRBJ1-2|TRBV10-3|few|NA
CAISDPRRGYGYTF
TGTGCCATCAGTGACCCGAGGAGGGGCTATGGCTACACCTTC
>TRBJ2-7|TRBV11-2|NA|TRBD2
CASSLDRPGLAGYEQYF
TGTGCCAGCAGCTTAGATCGGCCGGGACTAGCGGGGTACGAGCAGTACTTC
>TRBJ1-5|TRBV5-5|NA|TRBD1
CASGTGANQPQHF
TGTGCCAGTGGGACAGGGGCAAATCAGCCCCAGCATTTT
>TRBJ2-2|TRBV10-1|NA|NA
CASRRDTGELFF
TGCGCCAGCAGGAGAGACACCGGGGAGCTGTTTTTT
>TRBJ2-1|TRBV9|NA|TRBD1
CASSGTGAPSYNEQFF
TGTGCCAGCAGCGGCACAGGGGCCCCTTCCTACAATGAGCAGTTCTTC
>TRBJ2-1|TRBV10-1|NA|NA
CASSAFREAHTDEQFF
TGCGCCAGCAGTGCTTTCAGGGAGGCACACACCGATGAGCAGTTCTTC
>TRBJ1-4|TRBV5-1|once|NA
CASSTDMAGAGEKLFF
TGCGCCAGCAGTACTGATATGGCGGGCGCCGGGGAAAAACTGTTTTTT
>TRBJ1-2|TRBV6-5|NA|NA
CASSPGGSREGYTF
TGTGCCAGCAGTCCCGGGGGGAGCCGGGAAGGCTACACCTTC
>TRBJ2-3|TRBV14|NA|NA
CASSKRQVLNTDTQYF
TGTGCCAGCAGCAAGAGACAGGTTCTCAACACAGATACGCAGTATTTT
>TRBJ1-2|TRBV5-1|once|TRBD1
CASSFGQGFNEDGYTF
TGCGCCAGCAGCTTTGGACAGGGTTTTAATGAGGATGGCTACACCTTC
>TRBJ1-1|TRBV19|NA|NA
CASSLAVNTEAFF
TGTGCCAGTAGTCTGGCAGTCAACACTGAAGCTTTCTTT
>TRBJ2-5|TRBV5-8|NA|TRBD2
CASSGTSGRPLGETQYF
TGTGCCAGCAGCGGGACTAGCGGGAGGCCTCTGGGGGAGACCCAGTACTTC
>TRBJ1-6|TRBV28|NA|TRBD1
CASSLGDRGHNSPLHF
TGTGCCAGCAGTTTAGGTGACAGGGGCCATAATTCACCCCTCCACTTT
>TRBJ2-7|TRBV28|once|TRBD2
CASRASGLRNEQYF
TGTGCCAGCAGGGCTAGCGGCCTCCGCAACGAGCAGTACTTC
>TRBJ2-7|TRBV30|NA|TRBD1
CAWRSGTGYFSYEQYF
TGTGCCTGGCGCTCCGGGACAGGGTATTTTTCCTACGAGCAGTACTTC
>TRBJ2-3|TRBV5-6|NA|TRBD1
CASSSWDRGATDTQYF
TGTGCCAGCAGCTCTTGGGACAGGGGAGCAACAGATACGCAGTATTTT
>TRBJ1-2|TRBV30|NA|NA
CAWDRQVGGYTF
TGTGCCTGGGACCGACAGGTGGGGGGCTACACCTTC
>TRBJ2-7|TRBV20-1|once|NA
CSAPTSLEQYF
TGCAGTGCTCCGACTAGTCTCGAGCAGTACTTC
>TRBJ2-3|TRBV14|NA|NA
CASSQAGVSDTQYF
TGTGCCAGCAGCCAAGCGGGAGTCTCAGATACGCAGTATTTT
>TRBJ2-7|TRBV7-8|NA|NA
CASSVQGEHEQYF
TGTGCCAGCAGCGTACAGGGTGAACACGAGCAGTACTTC
>TRBJ1-1|TRBV19|once|NA
CASSIDSVPGTEAFF
TGTGCCAGTAGTATAGACTCAGTCCCGGGCACTGAAGCTTTCTTT
>TRBJ1-1|TRBV13|NA|NA
CASRPLGRKAFF
TGTGCCAGCAGGCCCCTTGGGAGGAAAGCTTTCTTT
>TRBJ2-7|TRBV28|NA|NA
CASSQPGLLTYEQYF
TGTGCCAGCAGTCAACCGGGACTGCTTACCTACGAGCAGTACTTC
>TRBJ1-2|TRBV7-9|few|TRBD1
CASSLTGANYGYTF
TGTGCCAGCAGCTTAACAGGGGCTAACTATGGCTACACCTTC
>TRBJ1-1|TRBV9|NA|NA
CASSVVGQTNTEAFF
TGTGCCAGCAGCGTAGTAGGACAGACGAACACTGAAGCTTTCTTT
>TRBJ2-5|TRBV9|NA|TRBD2
CASSVSSGSVETQYF
TGTGCCAGCAGCGTAAGTAGCGGGAGCGTCGAGACCCAGTACTTC
>TRBJ2-1|TRBV25-1|NA|NA
CASNAFRGAAQFF
TGTGCCAGCAACGCTTTTAGGGGTGCAGCGCAGTTCTTC
>TRBJ2-1|TRBV6-1|few|NA
CASSEARSYNEQFF
TGTGCCAGCAGTGAAGCTCGTTCCTACAATGAGCAGTTCTTC
>TRBJ1-5|TRBV27|NA|TRBD1
CASGPGQGYQPQHF
TGTGCCAGCGGACCGGGACAGGGGTATCAGCCCCAGCATTTT
>TRBJ1-4|TRBV7-9|NA|TRBD1
CASSPRDSIRENEKLFF
TGTGCCAGCAGCCCTCGGGACAGCATCCGAGAAAATGAAAAACTGTTTTTT
>TRBJ1-2|TRBV4-1|NA|TRBD1
CASSPGQANNYGYTF
TGCGCCAGCAGCCCTGGACAGGCAAATAACTATGGCTACACCTTC
>TRBJ2-3|TRBV10-3|NA|NA
CAIKGVRDTQYF
TGTGCCATCAAAGGGGTTCGAGATACGCAGTATTTT
>TRBJ2-3|TRBV11-3|NA|NA
CASSLVGVSGTDTQYF
TGTGCCAGCAGCTTAGTCGGGGTTTCCGGCACAGATACGCAGTATTTT
>TRBJ2-2|TRBV7-2|NA|NA
CASSLRLRGGELFF
TGTGCCAGCAGCTTAAGGCTCCGCGGCGGGGAGCTGTTTTTT
>TRBJ1-1|TRBV7-2|NA|NA
CASSSSGLREAFF
TGTGCCAGCAGCTCCTCCGGGTTACGTGAAGCTTTCTTT
>TRBJ2-2|TRBV18|NA|TRBD2
CASSRGLAGVTGELFF
TGTGCCAGCTCACGAGGACTAGCGGGAGTCACCGGGGAGCTGTTTTTT